The 15 T cell receptor beta chains below come from one sample, sequenced in a study of cytomegalovirus exposure and HLA in healthy donors. The PCR contained 60 Vbeta and 13 Jbeta primers. Some clones are missing from TCRdb's copy, which holds only in-frame ones; the method was immunoSEQ multiplex PCR. The sample comprises under 150,000 clones, roughly 84% of which are singletons, and about 2.5% rests with the top ten. Sequences were obtained from PBMCs. These TCRs come from a man in his fifties or sixties in good health and CMV-seronegative.

The chain joins TRBV5-6 to TRBJ2-4; D not certain. This CDR3 spans 12 amino acids. Germline V gene lookup returns CDR1 SGHDT and CDR2 YYEEEE. V dropped 0 bases and J dropped 8 bases, with 6 bases sitting between them. As DNA, the CDR3 is TGTGCCAGCAGCTTGGGTGCGGACATTCAGTACTTC. This codes for CASSLGADIQYF.

Turning to this clone: Other DNA sequences of this sample code for an identical CDR3. The chain employs TRBV6-5 and TRBJ2-7; 7 nucleotides align to TRBD2. Germline assignment: CDR1 MNHEY and CDR2 SVGAGI. There are 12 residues in the CDR3. The V segment lost 8 bases and the J segment 2 bases; nucleotides outside the gene matches: 3. The CDR3 DNA reads as TGTGCCAGCGGCGGGGGTGCCTACGAGCAGTACTTC. Protein: CASGGGAYEQYF.

This clone was detected many times. V and J are TRBV6-5 and TRBJ2-3; no definite D call. This CDR3 spans 13 amino acids. Looked up from germline, CDR1 is MNHEY and CDR2 is SVGAGI. Trimming took off 6 bases at V and 5 bases at J, with 12 bases between the two ends. This chain's CDR3 is CASRNPSGDTQYF. The CDR3 DNA reads as TGTGCCAGCAGGAACCCCTCGGGAGATACGCAGTATTTT.

The genes are TRBV15 and TRBJ1-4; 9 nucleotides align to TRBD1. The CDR3 contains 16 residues. Germline lookup yields CDR1 LNHNV and CDR2 YYDKDF (reference sequence). Trimming took 0 bases from V and 8 from J; bases not matched to a gene: 7. CDR3 region: CATSRDRGQGREKLFF. CDR3 DNA sequence: TGTGCCACCAGCAGAGATCGGGGACAGGGCCGCGAAAAACTGTTTTTT.

Turning to this clone: At one end, the junction sequence differs from germline, possibly due to a read error. The chain recombines TRBV13 with TRBJ2-3; 11 nucleotides align to TRBD1. The CDR3 has 15 residues. Germline V gives CDR1 PRHDT, CDR2 FYEKMQ (reference sequence). The CDR3 region is CASSVGTGGPDTQYF. In nucleotides, the CDR3 is TGTGCCAGCAGCGTAGGGACAGGGGGTCCAGATACGCAGTATTTT.

The V gene is TRBV18, the J gene TRBJ2-1, with D possibly being TRBD1 (5 bases). This CDR3 region has 14 residues. Between the trimmed V and J ends, which lost 8 bases and 8 bases, there was a span of 19 bases. Germline V lookup: CDR1 KGHSH, CDR2 LQKENI. The CDR3 protein is CASTPGFRTDEQFF. In DNA form, the CDR3 reads TGTGCCAGCACCCCAGGGTTTAGGACCGATGAGCAGTTCTTC.

The V call is TRBV11-2, the J call TRBJ1-6; maybe TRBD1 (6 bases). The CDR3 spans 15 residues. The germline V and J ends were trimmed by 4 bases and 12 bases, with 19 bases remaining between them. The V gene's germline CDR1 is SGHAT and CDR2 FQNNGV. CDR3 DNA sequence: TGTGCCAGCAGCTCCCTCCAGGGGTTGGGCTTACCCCTCCACTTT. Translated, it gives CASSSLQGLGLPLHF.

This chain joins TRBV2 and TRBJ2-7, with a weak D call TRBD2 (6 bases). This CDR3 contains 13 residues. V was pared by 8 bases and J by 5 bases, with 16 bases between. Germline V CDR1 and CDR2: SNHLY, FYNNEI. CDR3 DNA sequence: TGTGCCAGCGAGGGTGGGGGGATCGACGAGCAGTACTTC. Protein: CASEGGGIDEQYF.

This clone was found once. The V gene is TRBV6-1, the J gene TRBJ1-2; D uncertain. CDR1 is MNHNS and CDR2 is SASEGT in the germline V gene. This CDR3 comprises 12 residues. The ends were cut back, 7 bases at V and 7 bases at J, with 13 bases in the middle. The CDR3 reads CASTGSESGYTF. In nucleotides, the CDR3 is TGTGCCAGCACAGGCTCGGAAAGTGGCTACACCTTC.

The chain has TRBV6-6 and TRBJ2-7; 9 positions match TRBD1. Germline V gives CDR1 MNHNY, CDR2 SVGAGI (reference sequence). J was trimmed by 3 bases and V by 6 bases; bases with no gene match: 9. The CDR3 covers 15 residues. In DNA form, the CDR3 reads TGTGCCAGCAGAGCCGGACAGGGGTTGAACTACGAGCAGTACTTC. It is translated as CASRAGQGLNYEQYF.

The sample holds one count of this clone. This chain joins TRBV27 and TRBJ1-5; no firm D call. Looked up from germline, CDR1 is MNHEY and CDR2 is SMNVEV (reference sequence). The CDR3 is 13 residues long. V lost 8 bases and J 6 bases, leaving 14 bases between the germline ends. CDR3 nucleotides: TGTGCCAGCTCCCCTACGGCGGGTCAGCCCCAGCATTTT. It translates to CASSPTAGQPQHF.

J is TRBJ1-4 and V is TRBV10-2; a possible D gene is TRBD1 (5 bases). V was pared by 4 bases and J by 2 bases, with 14 bases between. CDR3 size: 16 residues. The germline V gene encodes CDR1 WSHSY and CDR2 SAAADI. CDR3 nucleotides: TGCGCCAGCAGTGTGGCAGGGCGAGGTACTAATGAAAAACTGTTTTTT. Protein: CASSVAGRGTNEKLFF.

V gene TRBV7-2 combines with J gene TRBJ1-5; D gene uncertain. This CDR3 is built from 17 residues. Trimming shortened V by 1 base and J by 7 bases, and 20 bases separated the two germline ends. Germline V gene sequence: CDR1 SGHTA, CDR2 FQGNSA. CDR3 residues: CASSLVGWGSGGQPQHF. CDR3 DNA: TGTGCCAGCAGCTTAGTGGGTTGGGGATCAGGAGGGCAGCCCCAGCATTTT. Full variable domain (outside the CDR3, taken from reference TRBV7-2 and TRBJ1-5): GAGVSQSPSNKVTEKGKDVELRCDPISGHTALYWYRQSLGQGLEFLIYFQGNSAPDKSGLPSDRFSAERTGGSVSTLTIQRTQQEDSAVYLCASSLVGWGSGGQPQHFGDGTRLSIL.

This clone has only a few counts. The chain links TRBV4-2 to TRBJ1-2, with a tentative D call TRBD1 (5 bases). The germline gives CDR1 LGHNA, CDR2 YNFKEQ. Trimming left V 1 base short and J 7 bases short, with 7 bases between. The CDR3 extends over 12 amino acids. The CDR3 DNA reads as TGTGCCAGCAGCCAAGGAAGGGGTGGCTACACCTTC. It encodes CASSQGRGGYTF.

The chain recombines TRBV13 with TRBJ2-5; D gene uncertain. The ends were cut back, 5 bases at V and 2 bases at J, with 12 bases in the middle. Germline V gene data show CDR1 as PRHDT and CDR2 as FYEKMQ (reference sequence). The CDR3 is 14 amino acids. The CDR3 region is CASSVLVGQETQYF. CDR3 coding DNA: TGTGCCAGCAGCGTGTTAGTCGGTCAAGAGACCCAGTACTTC.